The clone carrying this TCR beta chain has a count of ten or more. The germline V gene encodes CDR1 SGHTA and CDR2 FQGNSA. V gave up 2 bases and J gave up 4 bases, with 14 bases separating them. The CDR3 runs 15 residues. Arm-PCR of CDR3 regions and iRepertoire HTBI primers were the basis on which TCR beta libraries were built. How the authors handled the data: Detected in the samples were around 59 TRBV and approximately 14 TRBJ segments. TCRdb reprocessed the multiplex PCR reads with MiXCR, giving one entry per CDR3 protein. These V and J calls rely on TCRdb rather than the paper's analysis. The table has nearly 350,000 distinct CDR3 sequences, 15% to 20% seen once; the top ten hold roughly 29%. This sample is part of a study of regulatory T cells in long-lasting Graves disease. Time point of the sample: persistent/refractory GD, antithyroid drugs over 5 years with positive TRAb. Preparation of the TCR library used RNA extracted from PBMCs.

The chain has TRBV7-2 and TRBJ1-1, with D maybe TRBD1 (6 bases). This sample comprised peripheral blood mononuclear cells (PBMCs), obtained when the disease was refractory, from a patient treated with antithyroid drugs. The clonotype was recovered from a female donor with Graves disease. CDR3 residues: CASSLLLYRVTEAFF. In DNA form, the CDR3 reads TGTGCCAGCAGCTTACTGCTGTACAGGGTCACTGAAGCTTTCTTT.